The 11 T cell receptor beta chains listed next were all sequenced from one sample in a study of tumor-infiltrating lymphocytes in primary liver carcinoma. The source of the blood RNA was unsorted whole blood, and germline DNA was extracted as well. Starting material of about 450 ng total RNA yielded TCR beta cDNA via a constant-region primer. Slightly modified ARM-PCR, run as three nested multiplex PCR rounds, produced the TCR beta libraries. A C-beta reverse primer was combined with TRBV1-TRBV30 forward primers in the first two PCR rounds, and each round had roughly 11 cycles. TCRdb fed the multiplex PCR reads into MiXCR, producing one record per CDR3 protein. The sample contains hundreds of thousands of distinct CDR3 sequences, 50% to 60% of which appear only once. Material: peripheral blood. The receptors shown here come from a woman under 40 with primary liver carcinoma and hepatitis B virus infection.

This clonotype was seen a few times. A much bigger clone sits one base away, suggesting this may be a read error. As the CDR3 is not closed by the conserved phenylalanine or tryptophan, this likely results from a read error. The gene calls are TRBV6-5 and TRBJ2-1, with D possibly TRBD1 on 6 matching bases. With 6 bases removed from V and 6 bases from J, the gap between germline ends came to 15 bases. This CDR3 spans 14 amino acids. Germline CDR1 MNHEY, CDR2 SVGAGI. The CDR3 loop reads CASRMVRGVNEQFL. The DNA of the CDR3 is TGTGCCAGCAGAATGGTCAGGGGCGTCAATGAGCAGTTCTTA.

The rearrangement joins TRBV29-1 to TRBJ2-7, with D tentatively TRBD1 (5 bases). The V gene lost 3 bases and the J gene lost 5 bases, with 20 bases spanning the gap. This CDR3 has 15 residues. From germline, CDR1 is SQVTM and CDR2 ANQGSEA. The CDR3 DNA is TGCAGCGTTGATGTCCAGGGTCCAGTCGCCAACGAGCAGTACTTC. Its protein product is CSVDVQGPVANEQYF.

Turning to this clonotype: A much larger clone differs by one base, so this may be a read error. For the CDR3, the DNA is TGTGCCAGCGGCCAAGAAGGTGCGCGGACGCGGGGAAACACCATATATTTT. As protein: CASGQEGARTRGNTIYF. The V gene is TRBV4-2, the J gene TRBJ1-3; no clear D gene. The CDR3 length is 17 residues. Per the germline V gene, CDR1 is LGHNA and CDR2 is YNFKEQ.

Of note for this clonotype: This may stem from a read error, because a much larger clone lies one nucleotide away. The V call is TRBV29-1, the J call TRBJ2-3; D is ambiguous. Germline V gene lookup returns CDR1 SQVTM and CDR2 ANQGSEA. The CDR3 runs to 14 residues. The CDR3 sequence: CSAHGAGLSDTLYF. DNA for the CDR3: TGCAGCGCCCACGGCGCCGGGTTATCAGATACGCTGTATTTT.

This clonotype was picked up a small number of times. The rearrangement uses TRBV10-3 and TRBJ2-3; 7 bases align to TRBD1. The V and J ends lost 2 bases and 4 bases, in that order; junction bases with no gene match: 6. Germline V lookup: CDR1 ENHRY, CDR2 SYGVKD. The CDR3 has 15 amino acids. CDR3 in amino acids: CAISETGEGADTQYF. In DNA, the CDR3 is TGTGCCATCAGTGAGACAGGGGAAGGGGCAGATACGCAGTATTTT.

For this clonotype: Its ends do not fully match the called genes, so a read error is possible. The CDR3 DNA reads as TGTGCCAGCAGAACAACCGGGACTAGCGGGAGTCTGAGAGAGCATTTCTTC. Translated: CASRTTGTSGSLREHFF. The chain combines TRBV7-9 with TRBJ2-1; 14 nucleotides agree with TRBD2. Germline V gene sequence: CDR1 SEHNR, CDR2 FQNEAQ (reference sequence). The CDR3 consists of 17 residues.

The CDR3: CASRGSGLNEQFF. CDR3 bases: TGTGCCAGCCGGGGGAGCGGTCTCAATGAGCAGTTCTTC. The chain combines TRBV6-5 with TRBJ2-1, with a possible D match to TRBD2 (6 bases). V was pared by 8 bases and J by 6 bases, with 14 bases between. CDR1 and CDR2 from the germline V gene are MNHEY and SVGAGI. This CDR3 is built from 13 residues.

As for this clonotype: This may arise from a read error, as a much more abundant clone is one base away. The V and J genes are TRBV12-3 or TRBV12-4 and TRBJ2-1; no clear D. CDR3 length equals 12 residues. The CDR3 DNA follows: TGTGCCAGCAGTCCCAACTACAATGAGCAGTCCTTC. Amino acid sequence: CASSPNYNEQSF.

In regard to this clonotype: Given the absence of the conserved phenylalanine or tryptophan at the CDR3 end, a read error is likely. The genes are TRBV11-2 and TRBJ2-5; no clear D. This CDR3 contains 12 residues. Germline V gene sequence: CDR1 SGHAT, CDR2 FQNNGV. This chain's CDR3 is CASSLNRETQYS. In DNA form, the CDR3 reads TGTGCTAGCAGCTTAAATAGAGAGACCCAGTACTCC.

This clonotype has only a few counts. This chain connects TRBV5-4 to TRBJ1-1, with D possibly being TRBD1 (5 bases). Germline V lookup: CDR1 SGHNT, CDR2 YYREEE (reference sequence). Trimming shortened V by 2 bases and J by 3 bases, and 11 bases separated the two germline ends. The length of the CDR3 is 14 residues. DNA of the CDR3: TGTGCCAGCAGCTTTAGGGGATTCGACACTGAAGCTTTCTTT. It is translated as CASSFRGFDTEAFF.

Comments on this clonotype: Just one base apart from a much larger clone, this may be a read error. V gene TRBV12-3 or TRBV12-4 combines with J gene TRBJ2-1, with D uncertain. The V end was cut by 7 bases, the J end by 9 bases, with 13 bases between. This CDR3 has 12 residues. The DNA for the CDR3 is TGTGCCAGCAATTTCTCCTCCAGTGAGCAGTTCTTC. Residues: CASNFSSSEQFF.